These T cell receptor beta chains were read from a single sample in a study of blood T cell repertoires in COVID-19. Data came from immunoSEQ multiplex PCR; TCRdb stores just in-frame clones and leaves some out. The sample carries around 270,000 clones, approximately 86% recorded once. The sample was peripheral blood. These receptors came from a man aged 40-55 years who had recovered from COVID-19. Each CDR3 is given with its conserved first and last residue. D genes are given only for firm matches. A clone size is listed for some rows: how often the clone was seen (once, few, many), or a class if it is expanded.

TRBD2,few,TRBV3-1/TRBV3-2,TRBJ2-7,TGTGCCAGCAGCCAAGTACTAGCGGGGGAGCAGTACTTC,CASSQVLAGEQYF
NA,NA,TRBV5-8,TRBJ1-5,TGTGCCAGCAGCCAGAACGGTGGGGGAGGGTTGCAGCCCCAGCATTTT,CASSQNGGGGLQPQHF
NA,NA,TRBV19,TRBJ1-5,TGTGCCAGTAGTATAGTTACAGAGAGCAATCAGCCCCAGCATTTT,CASSIVTESNQPQHF
TRBD2,NA,TRBV3-1/TRBV3-2,TRBJ2-1,TGTGCCAGCAGCCAATCAAGCGGGGGGGCCCAGGGGAATGAGCAGTTCTTC,CASSQSSGGAQGNEQFF
TRBD2,NA,TRBV6-2/TRBV6-3,TRBJ2-7,TGTGCCAGCAGTTACGCCGGGACTAGCGGGAGAACAAACGGGGAGCAGTACTTC,CASSYAGTSGRTNGEQYF
TRBD2,NA,TRBV3-1/TRBV3-2,TRBJ2-1,TGTGCCAGCAGCCAACTCGTTCCTAGCGGGCTCTACAATGAGCAGTTCTTC,CASSQLVPSGLYNEQFF
TRBD2,NA,TRBV9,TRBJ2-2,TGTGCCAGCAGCGTAGTGCTAGCGGGGGGCCCGAACACCGGGGAGCTGTTTTTT,CASSVVLAGGPNTGELFF
TRBD1,NA,TRBV5-4,TRBJ1-6,TGTGCCAGCAGCTTGGGACAGGGTGATTCACCCCTCCACTTT,CASSLGQGDSPLHF
TRBD1,NA,TRBV19,TRBJ2-5,TGTGCCAGTAGGGCGACAGGGGGGGAGACCCAGTACTTC,CASRATGGETQYF
TRBD1,NA,TRBV29-1,TRBJ1-2,TGCAGCGTTGATTCGGACAGGGAGAATGGCTACACCTTC,CSVDSDRENGYTF
TRBD2,once,TRBV18,TRBJ2-3,TGTGCCAGCTCACCTAAAGCTAGCGGGGGGCCCACAGATACGCAGTATTTT,CASSPKASGGPTDTQYF
TRBD2,NA,TRBV6-5,TRBJ2-7,TGTGCCAGCAGTTCCCCCGGGGGGTTGAGCTACGAGCAGTACTTC,CASSSPGGLSYEQYF
TRBD1,NA,TRBV5-8,TRBJ2-7,TGTGCCAGCAGCTCGAAACAGGGGCGAAACTACGAGCAGTACTTC,CASSSKQGRNYEQYF
TRBD2,NA,TRBV7-2,TRBJ2-2,TGTGCCAGCACTGGGACTAGCGGGGGTTCGAACACCGGGGAGCTGTTTTTT,CASTGTSGGSNTGELFF
TRBD1,NA,TRBV9,TRBJ1-6,TGTGCCAGCAGCGGGGACAGGGTGGGTTCACCCCTCCACTTT,CASSGDRVGSPLHF
TRBD2,NA,TRBV3-1/TRBV3-2,TRBJ2-7,TGTGCCAGCAGCCTGGGACTATACTCCTACGAGCAGTACTTC,CASSLGLYSYEQYF
TRBD1,NA,TRBV27,TRBJ1-2,TGTGCCAGCAGTCCGGGACAGGGTTACTATGGCTACACCTTC,CASSPGQGYYGYTF
TRBD1,NA,TRBV24-1,TRBJ1-5,TGTGCCACCAGTGATTCGGGGACAGGGGGGGATAGCAATCAGCCCCAGCATTTT,CATSDSGTGGDSNQPQHF
NA,NA,TRBV11-1,TRBJ2-7,TGTGCCAGCAGCGCGTATGAACGCGAGCAGTACTTC,CASSAYEREQYF
TRBD2,NA,TRBV29-1,TRBJ2-3,TGCAGCGTTGTGACTAGCGGGGGGCCGAGGGATACGCAGTATTTT,CSVVTSGGPRDTQYF
TRBD2,NA,TRBV6-5,TRBJ2-1,TGTGCCAGCACGGATGGCGGGAGCTCCTACAATGAGCAGTTCTTC,CASTDGGSSYNEQFF
NA,NA,TRBV29-1,TRBJ1-2,TGCAGCGTTATAGACAGATCCAACGGCTACACCTTC,CSVIDRSNGYTF
NA,NA,TRBV28,TRBJ1-5,TGTGCCAGCAAGGAGGGGAGCGGCAATCAGCCCCAGCATTTT,CASKEGSGNQPQHF
TRBD2,NA,TRBV9,TRBJ2-7,TGTGCCAGCAGCCCGGCCGCGGGGGACTACGAGCAGTACTTC,CASSPAAGDYEQYF
TRBD1,NA,TRBV6-2/TRBV6-3,TRBJ2-7,TGTGCCAGCAGTTACAGGAAGGACAGGGGTCACCCCGTCGAGCAGTACTTC,CASSYRKDRGHPVEQYF
NA,NA,TRBV19,TRBJ2-2,TGTGCCAGTAGGCCGGGACTTCTGAACACCGGGGAGCTGTTTTTT,CASRPGLLNTGELFF
TRBD1,NA,TRBV9,TRBJ1-2,TGTGCCAGCAGCGCGAGAGGAGACAGGGGGCTCCGGGGCTACACCTTC,CASSARGDRGLRGYTF
TRBD1,NA,TRBV7-8,TRBJ2-7,TGTGCCAGCAGCTTAGCAGGGGGCAGTAACTACGAGCAGTACTTC,CASSLAGGSNYEQYF
TRBD2,NA,TRBV11-2,TRBJ2-1,TGTGCCAGCAGCAGAAGGGGACTAGCGGTTTATGAAAGTTATGAGCAGTTCTTC,CASSRRGLAVYESYEQFF
TRBD2,NA,TRBV11-2,TRBJ2-2,TGTGCCAGCAACCTAGTTCTGACTAGCGGTCGGACCGGGGAGCTGTTTTTT,CASNLVLTSGRTGELFF
TRBD1,NA,TRBV27,TRBJ2-7,TGTGCCAGCAGTTTACGGGACAGGGGACCCTACGAGCAGTACTTC,CASSLRDRGPYEQYF
TRBD1,NA,TRBV5-1,TRBJ1-4,TGCGCCAGCAGCTTGGCCCACGGCCGGACAGGGGGAAAACTGTTTTTT,CASSLAHGRTGGKLFF
NA,NA,TRBV7-8,TRBJ2-1,TGTGCCAGCAGCTTGACGGGATGGGGTAATCGACGGTTCTTC,CASSLTGWGNRRFF
NA,few,TRBV30,TRBJ1-3,TGTGCCTGGGACCACACCGGGTTAGGAAACACCATATATTTT,CAWDHTGLGNTIYF
NA,once,TRBV7-2,TRBJ2-2,TGTGCCAGCAGCTCCACTCACACCGGGGAGCTGTTTTTT,CASSSTHTGELFF
NA,NA,TRBV19,TRBJ2-7,TGTGCCAGTAGAGTCACTAGTTACTCCTACGAGCAGTACTTC,CASRVTSYSYEQYF
NA,many,TRBV6-5,TRBJ1-2,TGTGCCAGCAAGGGAAGCGCCGGGAAGCATGGCTACACCTTC,CASKGSAGKHGYTF
NA,NA,TRBV6-5,TRBJ2-4,TGTGCCAGCAGTTCTTGGGGGGGCGGGACCAAAAACATTCAGTACTTC,CASSSWGGGTKNIQYF
NA,few,TRBV5-1,TRBJ2-1,TGCGCCAGCAGCTTGTCTCAGGGGGGCTACAATGAGCAGTTCTTC,CASSLSQGGYNEQFF
TRBD2,few,TRBV6-4,TRBJ2-1,TGTGCCAGCAGTGAGGGACTAGCGGGGAACAATGAGCAGTTCTTC,CASSEGLAGNNEQFF
TRBD2,once,TRBV5-1,TRBJ2-1,TGCGCCAGCAGCGCACTAGCGGGAACGAGAGGTTGGAATGAGCAGTTCTTC,CASSALAGTRGWNEQFF
NA,few,TRBV5-5,TRBJ2-7,TGTGCCAGCAGCTTGGCTCCACAGGGAAACTACGAGCAGTACTTC,CASSLAPQGNYEQYF
TRBD2,NA,TRBV11-2,TRBJ2-7,TGTGCCAGCAGAACAATCCGGGGGACTAGCGGGGGCCGCTCCTACGAGCAGTACTTC,CASRTIRGTSGGRSYEQYF
NA,few,TRBV14,TRBJ2-1,TGTGCCAGCAGCCGGGGGCGGTTCTGGAATATGTTCTTC,CASSRGRFWNMFF
TRBD2,NA,TRBV5-1,TRBJ2-2,TGCGCCAGCAGCTTGGTCGGCGGGAGAAGGACCGGGGAGCTGTTTTTT,CASSLVGGRRTGELFF
TRBD2,NA,TRBV7-6,TRBJ2-7,TGTGCCAGCAGCTCCAAAGGCGGGGGCGAGCAGTACTTC,CASSSKGGGEQYF
NA,NA,TRBV18,TRBJ1-1,TGTGCCAGCGGCACGGGTTCCACCGTAGAAGCTTTCTTT,CASGTGSTVEAFF
NA,NA,TRBV21-1,TRBJ2-7,TGTGCCAGCAGCAAAGGGGGGGACCGATCCTACGAGCAGTACTTC,CASSKGGDRSYEQYF
NA,NA,TRBV14,TRBJ2-1,TGTGCCAGCAGCCAAGCGGTTAGCTCCTACAATGAGCAGTTCTTC,CASSQAVSSYNEQFF
TRBD1,NA,TRBV9,TRBJ1-4,TGTGCCAGCAGCGTAGGAGGGGGCGCAACTAATGAAAAACTGTTTTTT,CASSVGGGATNEKLFF
TRBD1,NA,TRBV25-1,TRBJ2-3,TGTGCCAGCAGGGGGACAGGGATCGCAGATACGCAGTATTTT,CASRGTGIADTQYF
TRBD1,once,TRBV20-1,TRBJ2-1,TGCAGTGGAAGACAGGGTCGGGAGCAGTTCTTC,CSGRQGREQFF
NA,NA,TRBV7-5,TRBJ2-7,TGTGCCAGAAGCTCACCAACTAGCGGGAGGGCCCTCTACGAGCAGTACTTC,CARSSPTSGRALYEQYF
NA,NA,TRBV3-1/TRBV3-2,TRBJ2-3,TGTGCCAGCAGCCCCAGACTCTCTAATACGCAGTATTTT,CASSPRLSNTQYF
NA,NA,TRBV7-9,TRBJ2-7,TGTGCCAGCACCCCCGGAGGTCAGTACGAGCAGTACTTC,CASTPGGQYEQYF